This TCR beta chain appears in the sequencing data of a study of graft-versus-host responses after intestinal transplantation (dated by TCRdb to 2020 to 2023). Background for the entire study: Recipients received multivisceral, liver-intestinal, or isolated intestinal transplants. Every recipient was given anti-thymocyte globulin induction, followed by 2 to 4 years of maintenance tacrolimus and steroids. After intestinal transplantation, graft-versus-host and host-versus-graft alloreactive T cell clones were followed in the graft, circulation and bone marrow using bulk TCR-beta CDR3 sequencing. Alloreactive clones were identified by sequencing pre-transplant mixed lymphocyte reaction products and comparing them with unstimulated pre-transplant donor and recipient T cells. A cohort of roughly 25 intestinal transplant recipients, including one retransplant, was enrolled, and a few patients lacking pretransplant specimens were excluded. Donor T cell macrochimerism was defined as a peak of at least 4% donor T cells among recipient peripheral blood mononuclear cells. Instead of going to the commercial service, samples from a few later patients were sequenced in-house on an Illumina MiSeq and processed with MiXCR.

Points on this clone: Its antigen has not been determined. No much larger clone is present one base from it, and per-base qualities are unavailable.

There are 15 amino acids in the CDR3, from cysteine to phenylalanine inclusive. This entry keeps only the CDR3 DNA: 45 bases, framed from base 1. At the junction V is shortened by 1 base and J by 0 bases, with 9 bases in between. Based on the germline V gene, the CDR1 and CDR2 sequences are SGHVS and FNYEAQ. The sample's time point label is to be understood as: cells obtained before transplantation from donor or recipient. CD3+CD4+ and CD3+CD8+ populations were FACS-sorted from unstimulated pre-transplant donor and recipient cells taken from spleen or lymph nodes. The library relied on the immunoSEQ multiplex PCR assay. For most patients, genomic DNA was isolated using the Qiagen DNeasy Blood and Tissue Kit and was shipped frozen to Adaptive Biotechnologies for TCR sequencing. Adaptive Biotechnologies carried out high-throughput TCR-beta CDR3 sequencing of genomic DNA for most patients. Regarding the original processing steps: TCR sequencing data for around 19 patients were retrieved from Adaptive's ImmunoSEQ software; three other patients were processed with MiXCR and VDJtools. CD4 versus CD8 sorting errors were corrected by removing sequences found in both subsets at a frequency ratio below 5:1. CDR3 nucleotide sequences shared between donor and recipient were removed because their origin could not be assigned. Alloreactive clones required at least 2-fold expansion over unstimulated cells and minimum CFSE-low frequency of 0.002% (template counts) or 0.001% (read counts). Clones were considered mappable if detected in sequenced pre-transplant spleen, lymph node, or MLR CFSE-low populations of the donor or recipient. Cumulative frequency of alloreactive clones was calculated as a percentage of all sequences weighted by copy number. TCRdb re-hosts the immuneACCESS table, in-frame sequences only. Its copies lack some clones; in the studies checked, an unresolved V gene accounts for under half of them, and the cause for the rest is not known. Clone size and V and J calls were adopted from that table, with D and trimming inferred from the DNA. The sample table holds 88,000 or so clones, of which almost 90% were seen once. Of the sample, around 0.11% is held by the ten largest clones.

Paper-wide results and their limitations: GvH clones were detected in recipient bone marrow, and some appeared earlier in ileal mucosa or blood, consistent with an intestinal mucosal origin. Early after transplant, peak levels of circulating GvH clones were found to be associated with declines in HvG clones. Conclusions were limited by the relatively low number and heterogeneity of intestinal transplant patients. In patients with donor T cell macrochimerism, the allografts had high GvH to HvG T cell clonal ratios.

Material: unstimulated CD4+ T cells sorted from spleen or lymph node cells, obtained before intestinal transplant. This TCR derives from a human donor who received an intestinal transplant. The receptor chain draws on TRBV7-6 and TRBJ1-2; the best D guess is TRBD1, with 6 bases matching. DNA sequence: TGTGCCAGCAGCTTAGGGACAGATACTAACTATGGCTACACCTTC. Translation gives CASSLGTDTNYGYTF.